The T cell receptor (beta chain) described here comes from a study of human T cells and chemical hapten exposure. At the level of the study: All through the approximately 24-week study, the scalp of each patient received diphenylcyclopropenone doses weekly.

The CDR3 length is 15 residues. Germline V CDR1 and CDR2: MNHNY, SVGAGI (reference sequence). Trimming took off 2 bases at V and 7 bases at J, with 15 bases between the two ends. Time point indicated: patch test 2, 6 weeks after DPC sensitization. Treatment meaning: therapeutic diphenylcyclopropenone sensitization with weekly scalp DPC. MiXCR, applied by TCRdb to the RACE reads, yields one record per CDR3 protein. This table holds approximately 68,000 distinct CDR3 sequences, 7.5% to 9.5% found once. The source material was whole blood, sampled in connection with sensitization to the hapten diphenylcyclopropenone (DPC). V is TRBV6-6 and J is TRBJ1-5; weak D call: TRBD1 (6 bases). The TCR comes from a woman in her forties or fifties with alopecia areata. Some clones in this sample may be carry-over from other donors' samples. As DNA, the CDR3 is TGTGCCAGCAGTTACAGGGAGGGGGTGATCCAGCCCCAGCATTTT. Translated, it gives CASSYREGVIQPQHF.